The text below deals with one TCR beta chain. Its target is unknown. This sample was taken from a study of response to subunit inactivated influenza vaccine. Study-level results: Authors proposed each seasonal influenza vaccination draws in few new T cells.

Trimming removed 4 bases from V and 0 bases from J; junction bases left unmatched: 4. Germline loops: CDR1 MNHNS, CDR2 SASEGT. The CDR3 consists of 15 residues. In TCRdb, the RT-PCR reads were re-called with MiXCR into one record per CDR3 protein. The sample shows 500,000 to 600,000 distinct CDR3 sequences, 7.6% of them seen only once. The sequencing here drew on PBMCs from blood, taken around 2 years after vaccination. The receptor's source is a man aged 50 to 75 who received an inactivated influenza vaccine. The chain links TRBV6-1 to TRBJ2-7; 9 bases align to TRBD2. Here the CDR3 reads CASSGKREVSYEQYF. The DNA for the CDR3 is TGTGCCAGCAGTGGTAAGCGGGAGGTCTCCTACGAGCAGTACTTC.